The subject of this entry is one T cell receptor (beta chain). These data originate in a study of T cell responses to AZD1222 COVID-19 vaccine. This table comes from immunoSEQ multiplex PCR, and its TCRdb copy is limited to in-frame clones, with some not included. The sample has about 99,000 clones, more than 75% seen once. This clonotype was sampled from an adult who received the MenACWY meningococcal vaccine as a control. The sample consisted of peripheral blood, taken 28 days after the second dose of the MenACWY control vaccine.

In nucleotides, the CDR3 is TGTGCCAGCAGCCAAGATCTAGGGCGTCTGAGCTCCTATAATTCACCCCTCCACTTT. Translated, it gives CASSQDLGRLSSYNSPLHF. The chain is built from TRBV4-2 and TRBJ1-6, with D uncertain. The CDR3 contains 19 residues. Trimming cost V 0 bases and J 0 bases, with 15 bases left between them. Germline CDR1 and CDR2: LGHNA and YNFKEQ.